This entry lists 17 T cell receptor beta chains sequenced from one sample in a study of cytomegalovirus exposure and HLA in healthy donors. PCR primers comprised 60 Vbeta and 13 Jbeta primers. The method was immunoSEQ multiplex PCR; TCRdb's version includes in-frame clones alone and lacks a portion of them. Seen here are 120,000 or so clones, less than 85% observed once, and the top ten hold 20%. Sequenced: PBMCs. These receptors originate from a man aged 18 to 35 in good health and CMV-seropositive.

This clone has just a few counts. The J gene is TRBJ2-3, the V gene TRBV5-6, with 9 bases fitting TRBD2. V lost 4 bases, J lost 1 base, and 7 bases stayed unmatched. The germline V gene has CDR1 SGHDT and CDR2 YYEEEE. This CDR3 has 16 residues. CDR3 nucleotide sequence: TGTGCCAGCAGCAAACCCTCTAGCGGGGGCACAGATACGCAGTATTTT. It specifies CASSKPSSGGTDTQYF. Using reference TRBV5-6 and TRBJ2-3 for the parts outside the CDR3, the full variable domain is DAGVTQSPTHLIKTRGQQVTLRCSPKSGHDTVSWYQQALGQGPQFIFQYYEEEERQRGNFPDRFSGHQFPNYSSELNVNALLLGDSALYLCASSKPSSGGTDTQYFGPGTRLTVL.

This chain connects TRBV18 to TRBJ2-5, with TRBD1 matching 7 bases. The CDR3 is 16 residues long. J lost 2 bases, V lost 3 bases, and 9 bases had no gene match. The germline V gene has CDR1 KGHSH and CDR2 LQKENI. In nucleotides, the CDR3 is TGTGCCAGCTCACCCGGTAGGGACAGATTACAAGAGACCCAGTACTTC. Protein: CASSPGRDRLQETQYF.

The table lists this clone with a count of one. The chain is built from TRBV10-3 and TRBJ1-2; D is possibly TRBD1 (5 bases). Germline V gene data show CDR1 as ENHRY and CDR2 as SYGVKD. Trimming shortened V by 3 bases and J by 2 bases, and 7 bases separated the two germline ends. The CDR3 consists of 13 residues. The chain's CDR3 is CAISEQENYGYTF. Written as DNA, the CDR3 is TGTGCCATCAGTGAACAGGAAAACTATGGCTACACCTTC.

Only one count was recorded for this clone. V usage is TRBV7-9 and J usage is TRBJ2-1; perhaps TRBD2 as D (6 bases). The germline V gene encodes CDR1 SEHNR and CDR2 FQNEAQ (reference sequence). CDR3 length equals 11 residues. V was cut by 11 bases and J by 9 bases, with 14 bases left in between. The CDR3 loop reads CASRRGAEQFF. Here the CDR3 DNA reads TGTGCCTCCCGGAGGGGTGCTGAGCAGTTCTTC. Together with reference TRBV7-9 and TRBJ2-1, the CDR3 gives the full variable domain: DTGVSQNPRHKITKRGQNVTFRCDPISEHNRLYWYRQTLGQGPEFLTYFQNEAQLEKSRLLSDRFSAERPKGSFSTLEIQRTEQGDSAMYLCASRRGAEQFFGPGTRLTVL.

This rearrangement joins TRBV14 to TRBJ2-7; TRBD1 is a possible D gene (6 bases). Germline V gene data show CDR1 as SGHDN and CDR2 as FVKESK. V was pared by 3 bases and J by 3 bases, with 15 bases between. CDR3 length: 15 residues. The CDR3 region is CASSHPGHNIYEQYF. The CDR3 DNA reads as TGTGCCAGCAGCCATCCGGGACACAATATCTACGAGCAGTACTTC. The variable domain in full, with the rest retrieved from reference TRBV14 and TRBJ2-7, is EAGVTQFPSHSVIEKGQTVTLRCDPISGHDNLYWYRRVMGKEIKFLLHFVKESKQDESGMPNNRFLAERTGGTYSTLKVQPAELEDSGVYFCASSHPGHNIYEQYFGPGTRLTVT.

Remarks on this clone: The junction does not match germline at one end; this may be a read error. Other DNA sequences in the same sample also yield this CDR3. The chain couples TRBV18 to TRBJ1-1; D is uncertain. Germline V gives CDR1 KGHSH, CDR2 LQKENI. CDR3 size: 13 residues. Written as DNA, the CDR3 is TGTGCCAGCTCCCCGGGGTCCGACACTGAAGCCTTCTTT. This encodes CASSPGSDTEAFF.

This clone was detected only once. The chain uses TRBV19 and TRBJ2-2; 9 nucleotides match TRBD1. The ends lost 1 base at V and 3 bases at J; junction bases unmatched: 3. This CDR3 region has 16 residues. The germline V gene encodes CDR1 LNHDA and CDR2 SQIVND (reference sequence). The CDR3 reads CASSIGTGEHTGELFF. The CDR3 DNA sequence: TGTGCCAGTAGTATAGGGACAGGGGAGCACACCGGGGAGCTGTTTTTT.

CDR3 bases: TGTGCCAGCAGCTTAACCGGGACTAGCACAGATACGCAGTATTTT. The encoded protein is CASSLTGTSTDTQYF. The rearrangement uses TRBV7-3 and TRBJ2-3; D is possibly TRBD2 (6 bases). Looked up from germline, CDR1 is SGHTA and CDR2 is FQGTGA. Deletions cut 0 bases from V and 0 bases from J, with 7 bases between. CDR3 size: 15 residues.

The rearrangement links TRBV11-1 to TRBJ2-1; D not resolved. This CDR3 spans 11 amino acids. The V and J ends lost 7 bases and 9 bases respectively, with 10 bases between them. Germline values: CDR1 SGHAT, CDR2 FQDESV (reference sequence). The CDR3 sequence: CASTSGGEQFF. The CDR3 nucleotides read TGTGCCAGCACCTCCGGTGGTGAGCAGTTCTTC.

The chain carries TRBV9 and TRBJ2-2; 8 nucleotides agree with TRBD1. The V segment lost 4 bases and the J segment 7 bases; nucleotides outside the gene matches: 9. Germline CDR1 reads SGDLS; CDR2 reads YYNGEE. The CDR3 length is 15 residues. This CDR3 is CASSSHGQGVGELFF. The CDR3 region has the DNA TGTGCCAGCAGCTCCCACGGACAGGGTGTCGGGGAGCTGTTTTTT.

The chain couples TRBV27 to TRBJ2-7; weak D call: TRBD2 (6 bases). V was pared by 7 bases and J by 5 bases, with 9 bases between. The CDR3 consists of 11 residues. The germline V gene encodes CDR1 MNHEY and CDR2 SMNVEV (reference sequence). This chain's CDR3 is CASMEGHEQYF. The CDR3 DNA follows: TGTGCCAGCATGGAGGGCCACGAGCAGTACTTC.

This chain links TRBV19 with TRBJ2-7; no clear D. This CDR3 has 13 amino acids. Trimming removed 2 bases at V and 6 bases at J, with 11 bases between. Germline assignment: CDR1 LNHDA and CDR2 SQIVND (reference sequence). Here the CDR3 reads CASSISSSVEQYF. For the CDR3, the DNA is TGTGCCAGTAGTATAAGCTCGTCGGTCGAGCAGTACTTC.

This chain connects TRBV4-1 to TRBJ2-7, with 9 bases fitting TRBD1. V shed 1 base and J 0 bases; nucleotides not matched to a gene: 16. CDR1 and CDR2 (germline): MGHRA, YSYEKL. The CDR3 sequence is 20 residues long. In nucleotides, the CDR3 is TGCGCCAGCAGCCAAGGCAATATCCGGGACAGGGTTGGTGGCTCCTACGAGCAGTACTTC. Translating it yields CASSQGNIRDRVGGSYEQYF.

V usage is TRBV30 and J usage is TRBJ1-4, with a tentative D call TRBD1 (5 bases). Trimming removed 6 bases from V and 6 bases from J, with 14 bases in between. CDR1 and CDR2 from the germline V gene are GTSNPN and SVGIG (reference sequence). This CDR3 region has 13 residues. CDR3 sequence (DNA): TGTGCCTGCGGATTCTCGGGGGATGAAAAACTGTTTTTT. As protein: CACGFSGDEKLFF. Looking up the rest from reference TRBV30 and TRBJ1-4 gives the full variable domain: SQTIHQWPATLVQPVGSPLSLECTVEGTSNPNLYWYRQAAGRGLQLLFYSVGIGQISSEVPQNLSASRPQDRQFILSSKKLLLSDSGFYLCACGFSGDEKLFFGSGTQLSVL.

CDR3 sequence (DNA): TGTGCCATCAGTGAGCCCGGGACTAGCGGAGATACGCAGTATTTT. It yields the protein CAISEPGTSGDTQYF. The chain is built from TRBV10-3 and TRBJ2-3; 11 positions match TRBD2. Germline CDR1 reads ENHRY; CDR2 reads SYGVKD. The CDR3 totals 15 residues. The trim removed 2 bases at V and 5 bases at J, leaving 3 bases unmatched.

As regards this clone: Within the sample, other DNA sequences also encode this same CDR3. The genes are TRBV19 and TRBJ1-1; D is unresolved. V was pared by 1 base and J by 1 base, with 4 bases between. Germline CDR1 LNHDA, CDR2 SQIVND (reference sequence). The CDR3 sequence is 13 residues long. The CDR3 DNA sequence: TGTGCCAGTAGTATAGGTCAGAACACTGAAGCTTTCTTT. Translation: CASSIGQNTEAFF.

The rearrangement links TRBV19 to TRBJ1-2; D gene ambiguous. Germline loops: CDR1 LNHDA, CDR2 SQIVND (reference sequence). Trimming pared 3 bases from V and 6 bases from J, leaving 8 bases between. This CDR3 contains 12 residues. CDR3 protein: CASSMGADGYTF. The CDR3 DNA is TGTGCCAGTAGTATGGGAGCGGATGGCTACACCTTC.